The source of this T cell receptor beta chain is a study of beta chain features in type 1 diabetes. For the study at large: Examination covered some 110,000,000 sorted cells spanning all samples. Study-wide findings and caveats: Compared with healthy donors, patients appeared to share more similar naive, central memory and regulatory TCRB repertoires.

cDNA synthesis used the whole RNA isolate, giving expressed TCRB sequences. The repertoire was sequenced with immunoSEQ multiplex PCR; TCRdb's copy has only in-frame clones and lacks some. The data contain more than 300,000 clones, 6.5% to 10% of them seen just once; the ten biggest clones take up roughly 0.44%. Trimming cost V 7 bases and J 5 bases; bases outside gene matches: 9. The CDR3 length is 14 residues. The V gene's germline CDR1 is SQVTM and CDR2 ANQGSEA. As concerns this clone: Its antigen remains unidentified.

This clonotype originated in a woman in her late teens or twenties in good health. The V gene is TRBV29-1, the J gene TRBJ2-5, with 11 nucleotides matching TRBD2. The sample was central memory CD4+ T cells from blood. CDR3 sequence: CSAAGLAGLETQYF. Written as DNA, the CDR3 is TGCAGCGCCGCCGGACTAGCGGGTTTGGAGACCCAGTACTTC.